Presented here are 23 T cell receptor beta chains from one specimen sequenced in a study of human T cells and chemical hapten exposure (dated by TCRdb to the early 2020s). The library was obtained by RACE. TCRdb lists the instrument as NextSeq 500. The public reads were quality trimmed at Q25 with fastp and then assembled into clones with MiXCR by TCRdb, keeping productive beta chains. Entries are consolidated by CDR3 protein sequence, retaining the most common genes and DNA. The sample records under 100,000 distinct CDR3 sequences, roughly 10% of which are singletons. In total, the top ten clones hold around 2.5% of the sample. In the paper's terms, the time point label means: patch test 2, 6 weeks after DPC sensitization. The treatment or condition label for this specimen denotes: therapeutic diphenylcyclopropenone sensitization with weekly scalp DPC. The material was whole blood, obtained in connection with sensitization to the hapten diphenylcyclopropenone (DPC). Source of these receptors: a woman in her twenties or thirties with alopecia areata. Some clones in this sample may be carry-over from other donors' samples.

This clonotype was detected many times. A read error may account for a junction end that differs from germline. CDR3 bases: TGCAGCGTTGAGTCTCTGGGGGGTCAGGACTTC. This encodes CSVESLGGQDF. J is TRBJ2-4 and V is TRBV29-1; a possible D gene is TRBD2 (6 bases). The CDR3 totals 11 residues. Germline CDR1 SQVTM, CDR2 ANQGSEA.

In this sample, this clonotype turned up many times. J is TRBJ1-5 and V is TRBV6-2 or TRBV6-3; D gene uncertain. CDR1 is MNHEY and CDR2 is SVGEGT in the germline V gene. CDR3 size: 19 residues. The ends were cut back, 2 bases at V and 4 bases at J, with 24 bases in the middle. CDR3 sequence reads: CASSYEVGLGTPANQPQHF. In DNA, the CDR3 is TGTGCCAGCAGTTACGAAGTAGGATTGGGCACACCCGCTAATCAGCCCCAGCATTTT.

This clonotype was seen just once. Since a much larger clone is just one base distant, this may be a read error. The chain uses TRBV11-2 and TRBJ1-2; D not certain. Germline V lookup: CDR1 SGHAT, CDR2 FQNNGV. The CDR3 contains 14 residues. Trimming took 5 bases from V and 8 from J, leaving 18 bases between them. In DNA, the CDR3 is TGTGCCAGCAGCAATTACAGTGAAGCGGGAGGCTACACCTTC. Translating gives CASSNYSEAGGYTF.

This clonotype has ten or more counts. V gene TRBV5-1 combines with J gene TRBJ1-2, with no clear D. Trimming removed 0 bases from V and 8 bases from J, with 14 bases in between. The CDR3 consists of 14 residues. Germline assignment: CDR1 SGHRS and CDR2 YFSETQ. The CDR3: CASSLEVTLDGYTF. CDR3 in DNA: TGCGCCAGCAGCTTGGAGGTCACATTGGACGGCTACACCTTC.

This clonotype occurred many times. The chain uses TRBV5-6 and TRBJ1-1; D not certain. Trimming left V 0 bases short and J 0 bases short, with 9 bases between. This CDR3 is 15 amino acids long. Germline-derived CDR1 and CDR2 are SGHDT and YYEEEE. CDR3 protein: CASSLGSHMNTEAFF. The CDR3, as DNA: TGTGCCAGCAGCTTGGGGTCGCACATGAACACTGAAGCTTTCTTT.

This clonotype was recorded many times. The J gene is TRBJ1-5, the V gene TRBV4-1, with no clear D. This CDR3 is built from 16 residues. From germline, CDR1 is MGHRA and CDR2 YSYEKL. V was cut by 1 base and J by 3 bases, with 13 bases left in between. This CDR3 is CASSQVSPGNNQPQHF. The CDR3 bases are TGCGCCAGCAGCCAAGTTTCGCCCGGGAACAATCAGCCCCAGCATTTT.

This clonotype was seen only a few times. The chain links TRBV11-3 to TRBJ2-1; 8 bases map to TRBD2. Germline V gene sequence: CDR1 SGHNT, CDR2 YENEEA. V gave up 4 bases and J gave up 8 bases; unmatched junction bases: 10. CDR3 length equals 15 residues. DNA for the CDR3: TGTGCCAGCAGCTCGAGCGGGAGTACTTGGGATGAGCAGTTCTTC. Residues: CASSSSGSTWDEQFF.

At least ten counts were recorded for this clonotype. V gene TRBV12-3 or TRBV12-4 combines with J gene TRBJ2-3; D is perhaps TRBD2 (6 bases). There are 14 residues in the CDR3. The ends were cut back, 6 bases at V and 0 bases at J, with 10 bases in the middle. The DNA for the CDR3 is TGTGCCAGCAGCTTGCGGGGCAGCACAGATACGCAGTATTTT. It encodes CASSLRGSTDTQYF.

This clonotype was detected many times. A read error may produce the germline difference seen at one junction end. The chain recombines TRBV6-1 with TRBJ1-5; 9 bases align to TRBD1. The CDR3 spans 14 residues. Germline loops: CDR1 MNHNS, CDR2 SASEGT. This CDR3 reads CASGKTGGKQPQHF. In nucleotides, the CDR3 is TGTGCCAGCGGTAAAACAGGGGGCAAACAGCCCCAGCATTTT.

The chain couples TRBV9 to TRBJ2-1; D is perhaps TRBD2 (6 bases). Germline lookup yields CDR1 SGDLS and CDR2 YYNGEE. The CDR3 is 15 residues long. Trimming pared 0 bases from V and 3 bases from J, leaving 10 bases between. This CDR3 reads CASSVDGRSYNEQFF. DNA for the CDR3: TGTGCCAGCAGCGTAGACGGGAGAAGCTACAATGAGCAGTTCTTC.

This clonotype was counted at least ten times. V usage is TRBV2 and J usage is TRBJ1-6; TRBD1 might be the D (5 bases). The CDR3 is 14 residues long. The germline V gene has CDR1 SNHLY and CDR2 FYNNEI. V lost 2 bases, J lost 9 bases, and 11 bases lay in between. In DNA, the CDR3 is TGTGCCAGCAGTGAACGAGAGGGACTTTCACCCCTCCACTTT. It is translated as CASSEREGLSPLHF.

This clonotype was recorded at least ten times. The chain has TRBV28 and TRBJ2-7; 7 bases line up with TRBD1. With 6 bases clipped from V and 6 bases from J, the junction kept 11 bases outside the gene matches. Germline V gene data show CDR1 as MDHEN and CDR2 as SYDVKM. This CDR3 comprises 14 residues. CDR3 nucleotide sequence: TGTGCCAGCAGCCCGACAGGGATAACAGGCGAGCAGTACTTC. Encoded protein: CASSPTGITGEQYF. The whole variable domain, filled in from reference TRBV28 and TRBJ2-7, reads DVKVTQSSRYLVKRTGEKVFLECVQDMDHENMFWYRQDPGLGLRLIYFSYDVKMKEKGDIPEGYSVSREKKERFSLILESASTNQTSMYLCASSPTGITGEQYFGPGTRLTVT.

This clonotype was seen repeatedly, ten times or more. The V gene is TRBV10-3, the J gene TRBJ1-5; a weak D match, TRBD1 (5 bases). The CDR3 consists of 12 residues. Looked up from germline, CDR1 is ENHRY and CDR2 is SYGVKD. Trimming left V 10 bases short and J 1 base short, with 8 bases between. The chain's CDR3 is CATRDSNQPQHF. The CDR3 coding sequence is TGTGCCACTCGGGACAGCAATCAGCCCCAGCATTTT.

CDR3 in DNA: TGTGCCAGCAGCTTGGGAGGACACTCCGGGGAGCTGTTTTTT. It translates to CASSLGGHSGELFF. The V call is TRBV5-6, the J call TRBJ2-2, with a tentative D call TRBD1 (5 bases). CDR1 and CDR2 (germline): SGHDT, YYEEEE. The CDR3 is 14 amino acids. The V gene lost 0 bases and the J gene lost 6 bases, with 9 bases spanning the gap.

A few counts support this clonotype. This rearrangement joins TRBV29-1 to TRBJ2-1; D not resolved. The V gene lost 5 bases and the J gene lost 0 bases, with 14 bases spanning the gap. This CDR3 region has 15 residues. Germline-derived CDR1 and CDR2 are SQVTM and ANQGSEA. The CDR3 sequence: CSVKKGEDSYNEQFF. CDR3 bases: TGCAGCGTTAAAAAAGGCGAAGACTCCTACAATGAGCAGTTCTTC.

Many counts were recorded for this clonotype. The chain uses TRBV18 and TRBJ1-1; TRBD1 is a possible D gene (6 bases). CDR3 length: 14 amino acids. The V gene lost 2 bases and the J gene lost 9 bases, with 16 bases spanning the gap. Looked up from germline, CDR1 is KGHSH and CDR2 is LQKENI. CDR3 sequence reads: CASSPSQTGMKAFF. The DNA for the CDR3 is TGTGCCAGCTCACCATCCCAAACAGGGATGAAAGCTTTCTTT.

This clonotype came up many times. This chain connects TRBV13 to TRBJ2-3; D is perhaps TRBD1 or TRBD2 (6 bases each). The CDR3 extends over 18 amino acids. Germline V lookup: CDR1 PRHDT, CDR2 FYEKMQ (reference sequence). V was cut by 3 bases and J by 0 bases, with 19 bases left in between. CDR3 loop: CASSFLASRGTSTDTQYF. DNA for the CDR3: TGTGCCAGCAGCTTCCTCGCTTCGAGGGGGACTAGCACAGATACGCAGTATTTT.

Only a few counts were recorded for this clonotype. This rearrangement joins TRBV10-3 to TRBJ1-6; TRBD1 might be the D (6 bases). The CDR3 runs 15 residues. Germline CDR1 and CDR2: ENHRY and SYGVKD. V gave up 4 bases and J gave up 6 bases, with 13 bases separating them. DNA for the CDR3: TGTGCCATCAGTGCGACGGACAGCGGTAATTCACCCCTCCACTTT. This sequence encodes CAISATDSGNSPLHF.

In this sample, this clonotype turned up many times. The CDR3 DNA reads TGTGCCAGCAGTTACGGGGGCGGGGGCCGCACAGATACGCAGTATTTT. Protein product: CASSYGGGGRTDTQYF. The V and J genes are TRBV6-5 and TRBJ2-3; the D gene is possibly TRBD2 (7 bases). This CDR3 has 16 amino acids. Germline V lookup: CDR1 MNHEY, CDR2 SVGAGI. Trimming removed 2 bases from V and 1 base from J, with 13 bases in between.

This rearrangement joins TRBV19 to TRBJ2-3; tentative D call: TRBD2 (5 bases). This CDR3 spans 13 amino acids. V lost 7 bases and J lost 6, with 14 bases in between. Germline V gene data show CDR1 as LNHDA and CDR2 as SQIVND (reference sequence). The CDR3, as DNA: TGTGCCAGTACGAGGGATCGGGCGGATACGCAGTATTTT. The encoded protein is CASTRDRADTQYF.

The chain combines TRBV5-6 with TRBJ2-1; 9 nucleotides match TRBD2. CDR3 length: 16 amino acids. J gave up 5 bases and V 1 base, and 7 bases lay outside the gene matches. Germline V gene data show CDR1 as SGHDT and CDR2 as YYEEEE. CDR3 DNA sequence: TGTGCCAGCAGCTTGTTGGTACTAGCGGGTCACAATGAGCAGTTCTTC. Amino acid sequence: CASSLLVLAGHNEQFF.

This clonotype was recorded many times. The chain's CDR3 is CASSLGGLAALEQYF. The CDR3 bases are TGTGCCAGCAGCTTAGGCGGGCTAGCGGCCCTCGAGCAGTACTTC. J is TRBJ2-7 and V is TRBV7-8, with 7 positions matching TRBD2. The CDR3 is 15 residues long. V was pared by 1 base and J by 6 bases, with 9 bases of the junction left unmatched. The germline gives CDR1 SGHVS, CDR2 FQNEAQ.

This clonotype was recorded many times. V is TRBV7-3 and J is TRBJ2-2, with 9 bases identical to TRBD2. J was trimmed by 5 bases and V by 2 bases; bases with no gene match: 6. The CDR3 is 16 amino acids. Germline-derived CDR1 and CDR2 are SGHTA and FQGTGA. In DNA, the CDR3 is TGTGCCAGCAGCTTAGCCAGCGGGGGGCCAACCGGGGAGCTGTTTTTT. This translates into CASSLASGGPTGELFF.